Presented here are 26 T cell receptor beta chains from one specimen sequenced in a study of blood T cell repertoires in COVID-19. Libraries were prepared by immunoSEQ multiplex PCR; TCRdb keeps only in-frame clonotypes and omits some of them. The sample records roughly 200,000 clones, 75% to 90% being singletons. Sequencing was carried out using PBMCs or T cells enriched from blood (not recorded which). The source is a middle-aged man who had recovered from COVID-19.

The rearrangement links TRBV9 to TRBJ1-4; 7 positions agree with TRBD1. V lost 4 bases, J lost 2 bases, and 2 bases stayed unmatched. The CDR3 is made up of 14 amino acids. Germline CDR1 reads SGDLS; CDR2 reads YYNGEE. The CDR3 loop reads CASSLQGTNEKLFF. The CDR3 DNA is TGTGCCAGCAGCCTACAGGGGACTAATGAAAAACTGTTTTTT.

J is TRBJ2-5 and V is TRBV10-3; 10 bases fit TRBD2. CDR3 length equals 15 residues. From germline, CDR1 is ENHRY and CDR2 SYGVKD. J gave up 4 bases and V 7 bases, and 9 bases lay outside the gene matches. The CDR3 bases are TGTGCCATCAATCCCCTAGCGGGAGTGGTAGAGACCCAGTACTTC. Protein: CAINPLAGVVETQYF.

A single count supports this clone. The chain carries TRBV12-3 or TRBV12-4 and TRBJ1-4; D unresolved. This CDR3 is 13 amino acids long. V was clipped by 0 bases and J by 7 bases, with 6 bases between them. Here the CDR3 DNA reads TGTGCCAGCAGTTTAGCGGGCACTGAAAAACTGTTTTTT. This sequence encodes CASSLAGTEKLFF.

The chain couples TRBV9 to TRBJ2-7; 9 bases agree with TRBD1. The CDR3 is made up of 14 amino acids. Trimming removed 3 bases from V and 6 bases from J; junction bases left unmatched: 7. Germline values: CDR1 SGDLS, CDR2 YYNGEE. The CDR3 nucleotides read TGTGCCAGCAGCGGACAGGGGGTCTCCGGCGAGCAGTACTTC. Protein product: CASSGQGVSGEQYF.

This chain links TRBV19 with TRBJ1-3; D is unresolved. The V gene's germline CDR1 is LNHDA and CDR2 SQIVND (reference sequence). The V end lost 11 bases, the J end lost 2 bases, and 13 bases lay between the germline ends. This CDR3 comprises 13 residues. CDR3 in amino acids: CASSTGTGNTIYF. CDR3 in DNA: TGTGCCTCCAGTACCGGGACTGGAAACACCATATATTTT.

The chain carries TRBV5-4 and TRBJ1-1, with a tentative D call TRBD1 (5 bases). The CDR3 covers 13 residues. The germline V gene has CDR1 SGHNT and CDR2 YYREEE (reference sequence). V was cut by 0 bases and J by 6 bases, with 9 bases left in between. The CDR3 reads CASSLGAGPEAFF. For the CDR3, the DNA is TGTGCCAGCAGCTTGGGGGCAGGGCCTGAAGCTTTCTTT.

The chain couples TRBV5-4 to TRBJ2-3; D may be TRBD1 (6 bases). The V end was cut by 0 bases, the J end by 2 bases, with 7 bases between. The V gene's germline CDR1 is SGHNT and CDR2 YYREEE (reference sequence). The CDR3 is 14 residues long. CDR3 bases: TGTGCCAGCAGCTTGGCAGGGGTCACAGATACGCAGTATTTT. Protein: CASSLAGVTDTQYF.

The gene calls are TRBV9 and TRBJ2-7; weak D call: TRBD2 (6 bases). There are 14 residues in the CDR3. CDR1 is SGDLS and CDR2 is YYNGEE in the germline V gene. Trimming shortened V by 4 bases and J by 5 bases, and 16 bases separated the two germline ends. CDR3 DNA: TGTGCCAGCAGCCTGGCGGGATGGGGAGACGAGCAGTACTTC. It is translated as CASSLAGWGDEQYF.

A note on this clone: The same CDR3 arises from other DNA sequences in this sample as well. V and J are TRBV6-5 and TRBJ2-7; D is possibly TRBD1 (6 bases). Germline CDR1 and CDR2: MNHEY and SVGAGI. This CDR3 has 13 amino acids. Trimming removed 7 bases at V and 2 bases at J, with 12 bases between. Here the CDR3 reads CASTPGQAYEQYF. The CDR3 DNA is TGTGCCAGCACGCCGGGACAAGCCTACGAGCAGTACTTC.

The chain joins TRBV5-1 to TRBJ2-1; TRBD2 aligns across 7 bases. The germline V gene has CDR1 SGHRS and CDR2 YFSETQ. With V trimmed by 3 bases and J by 6 bases, 12 bases remained unmatched. This CDR3 has 16 residues. The CDR3 is CASSSGLSERGNEQFF. In DNA, the CDR3 is TGCGCCAGCAGCTCGGGACTATCTGAAAGGGGCAATGAGCAGTTCTTC. The whole variable domain, remainder taken from reference TRBV5-1 and TRBJ2-1, is KAGVTQTPRYLIKTRGQQVTLSCSPISGHRSVSWYQQTPGQGLQFLFEYFSETQRNKGNFPGRFSGRQFSNSRSEMNVSTLELGDSALYLCASSSGLSERGNEQFFGPGTRLTVL.

For the CDR3, the DNA is TGTGCCAGCTCACCAGGAGGGGAGCAGTTCTTC. Translation: CASSPGGEQFF. The V gene is TRBV18, the J gene TRBJ2-1; D may be TRBD2 (6 bases). The CDR3 spans 11 residues. The germline V gene encodes CDR1 KGHSH and CDR2 LQKENI. Trimming took off 2 bases at V and 10 bases at J, with 6 bases between the two ends. Full variable domain (missing parts from reference TRBV18 and TRBJ2-1): NAGVMQNPRHLVRRRGQEARLRCSPMKGHSHVYWYRQLPEEGLKFMVYLQKENIIDESGMPKERFSAEFPKEGPSILRIQQVVRGDSAAYFCASSPGGEQFFGPGTRLTVL.

This chain connects TRBV4-1 to TRBJ1-1, with D uncertain. V lost 4 bases and J 8 bases, leaving 14 bases between the germline ends. This CDR3 has 13 residues. Germline CDR1 is MGHRA and CDR2 is YSYEKL. The CDR3, as DNA: TGCGCCAGCAGCCTAGACCAGAGACTAGAAGCTTTCTTT. Translated, it gives CASSLDQRLEAFF.

This chain connects TRBV6-5 to TRBJ1-2; 9 bases fit TRBD1. The CDR3 runs 12 residues. The trim removed 8 bases at V and 8 bases at J, leaving 6 bases unmatched. Germline assignment: CDR1 MNHEY and CDR2 SVGAGI. CDR3 DNA: TGTGCCAGCCGGGACAGGGTTAAGGGCTACACCTTC. Translating it yields CASRDRVKGYTF.

The chain couples TRBV2 to TRBJ1-5; maybe TRBD1 (6 bases). The V end lost 4 bases, the J end lost 8 bases, and 12 bases lay between the germline ends. Germline V gives CDR1 SNHLY, CDR2 FYNNEI. The CDR3 has 13 residues. For the CDR3, the DNA is TGTGCCAGCAGTGTGGACAGCCACAAGCCCCAGCATTTT. It specifies CASSVDSHKPQHF.

The V and J genes are TRBV5-1 and TRBJ2-3; D possibly corresponds to TRBD2 (5 bases). CDR3 length: 16 amino acids. The germline V and J ends were trimmed by 0 bases and 0 bases, with 11 bases remaining between them. Germline CDR1 SGHRS, CDR2 YFSETQ. The CDR3 loop is CASSLAGIASTDTQYF. Here the CDR3 DNA reads TGCGCCAGCAGCTTGGCCGGGATAGCGAGCACAGATACGCAGTATTTT.

This clone has a handful of counts. The gene calls are TRBV29-1 and TRBJ2-3, with a tentative D call TRBD2 (6 bases). Per the germline V gene, CDR1 is SQVTM and CDR2 is ANQGSEA. Trimming left V 4 bases short and J 0 bases short, with 14 bases between. This CDR3 has 15 residues. CDR3 in amino acids: CSVGGGAPSTDTQYF. The DNA of the CDR3 is TGCAGCGTTGGTGGAGGGGCCCCTAGCACAGATACGCAGTATTTT.

V is TRBV30 and J is TRBJ1-1; 7 nucleotides line up with TRBD1. The germline V gene has CDR1 GTSNPN and CDR2 SVGIG (reference sequence). The trim removed 3 bases at V and 8 bases at J, leaving 9 bases unmatched. This CDR3 is built from 13 residues. CDR3 amino acids: CAWRKGQWAEAFF. Written as DNA, the CDR3 is TGTGCCTGGAGGAAGGGACAGTGGGCCGAAGCTTTCTTT. The whole variable domain, remainder taken from reference TRBV30 and TRBJ1-1, is SQTIHQWPATLVQPVGSPLSLECTVEGTSNPNLYWYRQAAGRGLQLLFYSVGIGQISSEVPQNLSASRPQDRQFILSSKKLLLSDSGFYLCAWRKGQWAEAFFGQGTRLTVV.

V and J are TRBV24-1 and TRBJ2-1, with TRBD2 matching over 7 bases. CDR1 is KGHDR, CDR2 SFDVKD, per germline. The CDR3 spans 18 residues. V lost 10 bases to trimming and J lost 0 bases; unmatched junction nucleotides: 17. The CDR3 sequence is CATQTAGMFPSSYNEQFF. The CDR3 DNA sequence: TGTGCCACACAAACAGCGGGGATGTTCCCCAGCTCCTACAATGAGCAGTTCTTC.

The chain joins TRBV24-1 to TRBJ2-1, with a tentative D call TRBD2 (5 bases). The germline gives CDR1 KGHDR, CDR2 SFDVKD. This CDR3 has 14 amino acids. V dropped 2 bases and J dropped 7 bases, with 11 bases sitting between them. The CDR3 sequence: CATSDYPTGNEQFF. In DNA, the CDR3 is TGTGCCACCAGTGATTATCCGACGGGAAATGAGCAGTTCTTC.

The rearrangement joins TRBV12-3 or TRBV12-4 to TRBJ1-1; D gene uncertain. V was pared by 5 bases and J by 0 bases, with 7 bases between. This CDR3 comprises 13 residues. As DNA, the CDR3 is TGTGCCAGCAGTCGGTCCCTGAACACTGAAGCTTTCTTT. This translates into CASSRSLNTEAFF.

This clone was picked up a small number of times. J is TRBJ1-3 and V is TRBV2; no reliable D call. V lost 4 bases and J 9 bases, leaving 16 bases between the germline ends. Germline CDR1 is SNHLY and CDR2 is FYNNEI. This CDR3 contains 14 residues. Written as DNA, the CDR3 is TGTGCCAGCAGTGGTGCGGGTCAGCGTACCACCATATATTTT. Residues: CASSGAGQRTTIYF.

J is TRBJ1-5 and V is TRBV11-2; D is undetermined. V was trimmed by 5 bases and J by 2 bases, leaving 16 bases between them. The CDR3 spans 16 residues. Germline-derived CDR1 and CDR2 are SGHAT and FQNNGV. The CDR3 DNA reads TGTGCCAGCAGCGCTGGACTACCTTGGGGCAATCAGCCCCAGCATTTT. It codes for CASSAGLPWGNQPQHF.

The V call is TRBV6-1, the J call TRBJ1-2, with D unresolved. This CDR3 is 11 amino acids long. V was shortened by 3 bases and J by 8 bases, with 7 bases between the two germline ends. The germline V gene has CDR1 MNHNS and CDR2 SASEGT. The CDR3 spells CASSDQYGYTF. CDR3 in DNA: TGTGCCAGCAGTGACCAGTACGGCTACACCTTC.

CDR3 DNA: TGTGCCAGCAGCCCATCACAGGGAGTATTAACTGAAGCTTTCTTT. Amino acids: CASSPSQGVLTEAFF. V is TRBV7-9 and J is TRBJ1-1, with a tentative D call TRBD1 (6 bases). V lost 5 bases, J lost 5 bases, and 18 bases lay in between. This CDR3 has 15 amino acids. Germline CDR1 SEHNR, CDR2 FQNEAQ (reference sequence).

In its sample, this clone was seen a few times. The rearrangement joins TRBV27 to TRBJ1-6; D gene unclear. This CDR3 spans 12 amino acids. Trimming cost V 2 bases and J 8 bases, with 4 bases left between them. CDR1 is MNHEY and CDR2 is SMNVEV in the germline V gene (reference sequence). The CDR3 sequence is CASSLPDSPLHF. The CDR3 nucleotides read TGTGCCAGCAGTTTACCGGATTCACCCCTCCACTTT.

The chain employs TRBV19 and TRBJ1-1; the match to TRBD1 covers 8 bases. V trimming: 3 bases; J trimming: 4 bases; junction bases outside the gene matches: 7. CDR1 and CDR2 from the germline V gene are LNHDA and SQIVND (reference sequence). The CDR3 sequence is 15 residues long. The CDR3 DNA is TGTGCCAGTAGTATTCAGGGGGCCTGGGGCACTGAAGCTTTCTTT. Its protein is CASSIQGAWGTEAFF.